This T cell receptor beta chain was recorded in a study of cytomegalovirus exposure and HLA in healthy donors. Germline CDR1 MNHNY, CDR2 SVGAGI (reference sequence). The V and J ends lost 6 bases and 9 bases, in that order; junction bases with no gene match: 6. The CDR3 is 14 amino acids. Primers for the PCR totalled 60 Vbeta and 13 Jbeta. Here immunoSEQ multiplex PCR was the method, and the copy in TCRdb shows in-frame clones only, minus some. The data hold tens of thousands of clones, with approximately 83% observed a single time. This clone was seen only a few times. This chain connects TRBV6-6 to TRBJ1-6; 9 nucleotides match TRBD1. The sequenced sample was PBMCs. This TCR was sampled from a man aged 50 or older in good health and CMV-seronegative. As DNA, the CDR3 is TGTGCCAGCAGAATACAGGGGGCAAGTTCACCCCTCCACTTT. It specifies CASRIQGASSPLHF.